This T cell receptor (beta chain) was identified in a study of blood T cell repertoires in COVID-19. Study at large: The samples span acute and convalescent COVID-19 from the United States, Italy and Spain. Sample material is recorded as cDNA or gDNA derived from T cells, B-cell-depleted T cells, or PBMCs.

How the authors handled the data: Reference gene primer amplification gave estimated nucleated cell counts. Assay: immunoSEQ multiplex PCR; the TCRdb copy retains only in-frame clones and omits some. That table furnishes V, J and clone size, whereas the DNA furnished D and trimming. The profile shows approximately 260,000 clones, around 82% of them singletons. CDR1 SGHRS and CDR2 YFSETQ come from the germline V gene. The CDR3 length is 15 residues. V was pared by 1 base and J by 5 bases, with 15 bases between. The sequence came from a human donor in a cohort sampled during active COVID-19. The rearrangement links TRBV5-1 to TRBJ2-5; perhaps TRBD1 as D (6 bases). The sequenced sample was peripheral blood. CDR3 DNA sequence: TGCGCCAGCAGCTTGTTCCAGGGGAATGGGGAGACCCAGTACTTC. Translation gives CASSLFQGNGETQYF.